This T cell receptor beta chain appears in the sequencing data of a study of cytomegalovirus exposure and HLA in healthy donors (dated 2017 in TCRdb). In terms of the full investigation: In an earlier analysis of 450 to 750 of the donors, less than 350 Gb of sequence data and 90 million to 130 million unique TCR beta sequences from 150 million to 200 million T cells were reported. Rather than drawing on any new phenotypic data, the later analysis identified candidate immune exposures from TCR beta sequences and the way those sequences occurred across donors. The study was designed to test whether signatures of past pathogen exposure could be identified by cataloging public T cell receptors. Of the roughly 410 genotyped donors, 81% were placed in the genetic ancestry cluster associated with self-reported Caucasian donors. A separate validation cohort of 100 to 150 different subjects was used in addition to the 666-subject first cohort. To study patterns of TCR occurrence, a later analysis re-analyzed previously published TCR beta repertoires from around 670 donors and added high-resolution HLA genotyping. The study profiled the T cell repertoires of around 700 subjects by immunosequencing and related them to cytomegalovirus serostatus. To predict cytomegalovirus infection status, the study brought together high-throughput TCR immunosequencing, statistical association of individual TCRs with disease status, and machine learning. Alongside the repertoire data, information on donor age, sex, ethnicity and CMV serostatus was compiled. Approximately 310 gigabases of sequencing data and approximately 92 million unique TCR sequences made up an early release that covered 500 to 650 HLA-typed donors. The number of typed donors differed by locus: about 620-630 for A, B, C, DRB1 and DQB1; roughly 510 for DQA1; approximately 600 for DPA1; and some 430 for DPB1. Across 300 to 400 genotyped donors of the cohort, an average of approximately 240,000 unique TCR beta nucleotide sequences per donor were sequenced, and roughly 20% of those sequences were non-productive. An earlier analysis of several hundred of the donors applied high-throughput TCR beta sequencing to assess whether each TCR beta V gene segment acted as functional or pseudogenic. HLA typing included class I and class II loci at four-digit resolution. Every repertoire in the discovery cohort had been generated on one and the same sequencing platform. A handful of DR-DQ haplotypes were handled as single units for association and clustering because linkage in the cohort was strong. A later genetic analysis took genome-wide SNP genotypes for about 55% of the roughly 700 donors and used that subset as a discovery cohort. Points the paper makes about the study in general: Linkage disequilibrium might explain the correlated functional status among segregating V segments, but an unknown experimental factor could not be ruled out. The presence/absence analyses assumed that sequencing depth was roughly uniform across donors, and that assumption may not be true. A later genetic analysis reported fewer N-insertions in productive TCRs among donors in an Asian-associated ancestry cluster than the approximately 700-donor mean. When HLA alleles, especially DR and DQ, strongly co-occurred, attributing TCR associations to individual alleles was difficult. A further reported finding was that TCR beta sequences accurately predicted the HLA-A and HLA-B alleles for most subjects in the first cohort. Specific HLA alleles were associated with 15,000 to 20,000 TCR beta sequences at a false discovery rate of 0.05 in a later analysis. V-gene and J-gene trimming of TCR beta chains was associated with a missense DCLRE1C variant in a later genetic analysis, and the association was replicated in an independent cohort. A few of the identified cytomegalovirus-associated TCR beta chains were confirmed in vitro to be specific for cytomegalovirus antigens. A cluster of highly shared sequence variants was judged likely to be a technical artifact of the sequencing pipeline. HLA typing was unavailable for some donors at each locus, so association tests used only the typed subset. In a later analysis, HLA-associated TCR beta chains were found to be more clonally expanded and to have lower generation probabilities than equally common non-associated chains. For the cohort, immune exposure information was limited to CMV serostatus. Only TCR beta chains were sequenced in this cohort, and the absence of alpha or paired-chain data limited detectable features. Across donors, most TCR sequences were observed very rarely, whereas some public TCRs were present in many individuals. The authors suggested that the approach could potentially be generalized to other disease states and immunological phenotypes. Some IMGT-functional V segments, including TRBV6-2 and TRBV6-3, could not be told apart with the 87-base-pair reads, so those segments were excluded. Several of the top co-occurrence clusters appeared to be linked to parvovirus B19, influenza, CMV and Epstein-Barr virus, according to a later analysis. The classifier was reported to diagnose cytomegalovirus status with high specificity and sensitivity in both the original and validation cohorts. The earlier analysis of 450 to 700 of the donors excluded roughly 16 rarely observed V segments, including chromosome 9 orphons, because counts were too low. Most CMV-associated TCR beta chains appeared to be HLA-restricted in a later analysis, and the HLA associations seemed to be driven largely by CMV exposure. A later analysis found that TCR association rates varied across HLA loci, with DRB1 alleles showing the most associated TCRs and HLA-C alleles the fewest. The study listed approximately 150 TCR beta chains as associated with cytomegalovirus. In an earlier analysis of over 550 of the donors, most TCR beta V segments were observed in productive rearrangements about 87% or about 30% of the time, broadly matching IMGT annotations.

Receptor amplification or capture employed the immunoSEQ multiplex PCR assay. For the multiplex PCR, a mixture combining 60 forward primers for TCR Vbeta segments and 13 reverse primers for TCR Jbeta segments was used. The CDR3 region of rearranged TCR beta genes was amplified from genomic DNA by a multiplex PCR assay. The amplified TCR beta libraries were sequenced on the Illumina HiSeq System as 87-base-pair reads. The source study handled its data this way. In a later analysis, some 80 million unique TCR beta chains were counted across the 500 to 850 repertoires, and roughly 11 million of these chains were shared by at least two donors. Raw reads were error-corrected and collapsed into unique sequences by a nearest-neighbor algorithm in which closely related sequences were merged to remove PCR and sequencing errors. V, D and J gene segments were assigned by aligning CDR3 sequences to IMGT reference sequences. For a sequence to be retained, a match of at least six nucleotides to both a V gene segment and a J gene segment was required. Rearrangements were called productive when the CDR3 lacked stop codons and stayed in frame with V and J; all others were non-productive. Following IMGT convention, CDR3 was defined as the stretch from the second conserved V-encoded cysteine to the conserved J-encoded phenylalanine. In an earlier analysis of roughly 580 of the donors, sequences lacking an unambiguous match to a single V gene segment were excluded. In an earlier analysis of some 590 of the donors, a V segment was called functional when productive rearrangements were above 56.7%, and segregating when the standard deviation between donors exceeded 5%. A statistical classification framework was built to diagnose cytomegalovirus status from the catalog of TCR beta chain sequences. A later analysis assigned V and J genes by comparing TCR nucleotide sequences with IMGT/GENE-DB human TR gene sequences. A later analysis assigned CDR3 sequences and most-parsimonious VDJ recombination scenarios with the TCRdist pipeline. A later analysis defined each TCR beta chain by its CDR3 amino acid sequence plus V-gene family, and excluded reads lacking a unique V-gene family. As a way to deal with suspected cross-contamination and a sequencing artifact, a later analysis dropped over 550 nucleotide sequences that were highly shared and had low generation probability. In a later analysis, a clonal expansion index was calculated for each public chain from normalized within-repertoire ranks of inferred template counts. In a later analysis, generation probabilities were computed with a VDJ recombination model fitted to out-of-frame rearrangements, and the resulting probabilities were checked against IGoR. In a later analysis, TCR-TCR, TCR-HLA and TCR-CMV co-occurrence was scored with hypergeometric tests, and a repertoire-size bias correction was applied to TCR pairs. In a later analysis, false discovery rates were estimated by permuting HLA or CMV assignments 20 times. In a later analysis, co-occurring TCRs were grouped using DBSCAN, and TCRdist sequence similarity was added for clustering within HLA-allele-positive subsets. For co-occurrence clustering, repertoires with fewer than 30,000 or more than 120,000 public chains were excluded, along with roughly 5 repertoires with anomalous nucleotide sharing. This immuneACCESS table, as held by TCRdb, lists in-frame sequences with V and J called but not all clones. Of the missing ones, under half trace to an unresolved V gene in checked studies; the others have no known cause. That table is the source of V, J and clone size, and D and trimming were worked out from the DNA. Recorded for this sample are over 100,000 clones; roughly 80% of them occurred a single time. Less than 2.5% of the sample lies in the top ten.

The cohort consisted of approximately 690 healthy bone marrow donors. At the time of sampling, every cohort member was nominally healthy, though immune exposures that went unrecorded were likely present. The donor tested CMV seronegative and was one of the 352 seronegative cohort members. A peripheral blood sample was provided by each donor, and peripheral blood mononuclear cells were used for TCR beta sequencing. The Qiagen DNeasy Blood Extraction Kit was used to extract genomic DNA from the blood cell samples. Points on this clone: The antigen this receptor binds is unknown. No quality values exist for individual bases; no much larger clone is one base distant.

Counted from cysteine to phenylalanine, this CDR3 has 15 amino acids. This entry keeps only the CDR3 DNA: 45 bases, framed from base 1. V loses 6 bases of germline sequence and J loses 6 bases, and the interval between the two ends is 18 bases. CDR1 and CDR2, looked up from the germline V gene, are KGHSH and LQKENI. The sequencing sample was made of PBMCs. The TCR comes from a man aged 30-40 years in good health and CMV-seronegative. The chain is encoded by TRBV18 joined to TRBJ2-4; tentative D gene TRBD2, with 7 bases matching. Read as DNA, the sequence is TGTGCCAGCTCCAAGACGGGGGGCTCGTTAAACATTCAGTACTTC. Translated, this gives CASSKTGGSLNIQYF.